Listed below are T cell receptor beta chains from one sample, sequenced in a study of shared clonotypes between healthy human individuals. Profiled with immunoSEQ multiplex PCR; TCRdb holds only in-frame clones, not every one. The sample holds over 95,000 clones, around 73% seen once. Sequenced sample: memory CD8+ T cells sorted from blood. The receptors originated from a woman in her twenties or thirties in good health. Both conserved end residues are part of each CDR3. D genes are given only for firm matches. Not all rows give a size; the values are once, few, many and, for expanded clones, a class.

v_gene: TRBV5-1; abundance: few; d_gene: NA; j_gene: TRBJ2-5; CDR3aa: CASRDDKGTQETQYF; CDR3nt: TGCGCCAGCAGGGACGACAAGGGGACTCAAGAGACCCAGTACTTC
v_gene: TRBV5-1; abundance: NA; d_gene: TRBD2; j_gene: TRBJ2-3; CDR3aa: CASSQGLAGGTTDTQYF; CDR3nt: TGCGCCAGCAGCCAGGGACTAGCGGGAGGTACCACAGATACGCAGTATTTT
v_gene: TRBV2; abundance: NA; d_gene: TRBD1; j_gene: TRBJ1-4; CDR3aa: CASSEGTGYEKLFF; CDR3nt: TGTGCCAGCAGCGAAGGGACAGGGTACGAAAAACTGTTTTTT
v_gene: TRBV9; abundance: NA; d_gene: NA; j_gene: TRBJ2-7; CDR3aa: CASSPSGGTYEQYF; CDR3nt: TGTGCCAGCAGCCCCAGTGGAGGGACCTACGAGCAGTACTTC
v_gene: TRBV2; abundance: NA; d_gene: NA; j_gene: TRBJ1-1; CDR3aa: CASSDLGNTEAFF; CDR3nt: TGTGCCAGCAGTGACCTGGGGAACACTGAAGCTTTCTTT
v_gene: TRBV7-8; abundance: NA; d_gene: TRBD1; j_gene: TRBJ2-7; CDR3aa: CASSLAGQGAYYEQYF; CDR3nt: TGTGCCAGCAGCTTAGCGGGACAGGGGGCCTACTACGAGCAGTACTTC
v_gene: TRBV27; abundance: NA; d_gene: NA; j_gene: TRBJ1-5; CDR3aa: CASSLDGGASQPQHF; CDR3nt: TGTGCCAGCAGTTTAGATGGGGGGGCGAGTCAGCCCCAGCATTTT
v_gene: TRBV18; abundance: NA; d_gene: TRBD1; j_gene: TRBJ1-1; CDR3aa: CASSQQGANTEAFF; CDR3nt: TGTGCCAGCTCACAACAGGGGGCAAACACTGAAGCTTTCTTT
v_gene: TRBV14; abundance: few; d_gene: TRBD2; j_gene: TRBJ2-2; CDR3aa: CASSQPRPGTSPNTGELFF; CDR3nt: TGTGCCAGCAGCCAACCCAGGCCTGGGACTAGCCCGAACACCGGGGAGCTGTTTTTT
v_gene: TRBV28; abundance: few; d_gene: NA; j_gene: TRBJ2-7; CDR3aa: CASSLFPQNEQYF; CDR3nt: TGTGCCAGCAGTTTATTCCCCCAAAACGAGCAGTACTTC
v_gene: TRBV27; abundance: NA; d_gene: NA; j_gene: TRBJ2-7; CDR3aa: CASRQGALLDEQYF; CDR3nt: TGTGCCAGCAGGCAGGGAGCTCTTTTAGACGAGCAGTACTTC
v_gene: TRBV27; abundance: NA; d_gene: NA; j_gene: TRBJ2-1; CDR3aa: CASSSPSGSTHNEQFF; CDR3nt: TGTGCCAGCAGTTCCCCAAGCGGATCGACCCACAATGAGCAGTTCTTC
v_gene: TRBV10-3; abundance: few; d_gene: NA; j_gene: TRBJ1-2; CDR3aa: CASSLGTLSVYTF; CDR3nt: TGTGCCAGCAGCCTCGGGACCCTAAGCGTCTACACCTTC
v_gene: TRBV6-1; abundance: NA; d_gene: NA; j_gene: TRBJ1-1; CDR3aa: CAPVRDSHLNTEAFF; CDR3nt: TGTGCCCCTGTTAGAGACAGTCACTTGAACACTGAAGCTTTCTTT
v_gene: TRBV7-2; abundance: NA; d_gene: NA; j_gene: TRBJ2-7; CDR3aa: CASSLGRTDYEQYF; CDR3nt: TGTGCCAGCAGCTTAGGGAGGACAGACTACGAGCAGTACTTC
v_gene: TRBV7-9; abundance: NA; d_gene: NA; j_gene: TRBJ1-1; CDR3aa: CASSFEQRAEAFF; CDR3nt: TGTGCCAGCAGCTTCGAACAAAGGGCTGAAGCTTTCTTT
v_gene: TRBV28; abundance: NA; d_gene: NA; j_gene: TRBJ2-7; CDR3aa: CASSPRTDFLSYEQYF; CDR3nt: TGTGCCAGCAGTCCCCGGACAGACTTCTTGTCCTACGAGCAGTACTTC
v_gene: TRBV30; abundance: NA; d_gene: NA; j_gene: TRBJ1-1; CDR3aa: CAWTPQPHTEAFF; CDR3nt: TGTGCCTGGACTCCCCAACCCCACACTGAAGCTTTCTTT
v_gene: TRBV6-6; abundance: NA; d_gene: NA; j_gene: TRBJ2-6; CDR3aa: CASSVGVSGANVLTF; CDR3nt: TGTGCCAGCAGTGTAGGGGTCTCTGGGGCCAACGTCCTGACTTTC
v_gene: TRBV5-6; abundance: few; d_gene: TRBD2; j_gene: TRBJ2-7; CDR3aa: CASSFGDYRGEQYF; CDR3nt: TGTGCCAGCAGCTTCGGGGACTATAGGGGCGAGCAGTACTTC
v_gene: TRBV5-5; abundance: NA; d_gene: NA; j_gene: TRBJ2-7; CDR3aa: CASSAMPFSYEQYF; CDR3nt: TGTGCCAGCAGCGCCATGCCCTTCTCCTACGAGCAGTACTTC
v_gene: TRBV6-6; abundance: NA; d_gene: TRBD1; j_gene: TRBJ1-1; CDR3aa: CASTIGDRTEAFF; CDR3nt: TGTGCCAGCACCATCGGGGACAGAACTGAAGCTTTCTTT
v_gene: TRBV30; abundance: NA; d_gene: NA; j_gene: TRBJ1-1; CDR3aa: CAWSSVGRWGADDSTEAFF; CDR3nt: TGTGCCTGGAGTTCCGTTGGTCGTTGGGGTGCAGACGACAGCACTGAAGCTTTCTTT
v_gene: TRBV27; abundance: NA; d_gene: TRBD2; j_gene: TRBJ2-7; CDR3aa: CASSLGGGTLPYEQYF; CDR3nt: TGTGCCAGCAGTTTAGGGGGGGGGACCCTCCCGTACGAGCAGTACTTC
v_gene: TRBV5-5; abundance: NA; d_gene: NA; j_gene: TRBJ1-4; CDR3aa: CASSLATDYEKLFF; CDR3nt: TGTGCCAGCAGCTTGGCGACGGATTATGAAAAACTGTTTTTT
v_gene: TRBV18; abundance: once; d_gene: TRBD1; j_gene: TRBJ2-7; CDR3aa: CASSMTGGRLEQYF; CDR3nt: TGTGCCAGCTCAATGACAGGGGGTCGACTCGAGCAGTACTTC
v_gene: TRBV6-4; abundance: many; d_gene: NA; j_gene: TRBJ2-1; CDR3aa: CASSDSLVDEQFF; CDR3nt: TGTGCCAGCAGTGACTCCCTAGTCGATGAGCAGTTCTTC
v_gene: TRBV5-6; abundance: NA; d_gene: TRBD1; j_gene: TRBJ2-7; CDR3aa: CASSAGQGASYEQYF; CDR3nt: TGTGCCAGCAGCGCAGGACAGGGGGCATCCTACGAGCAGTACTTC
v_gene: TRBV27; abundance: NA; d_gene: NA; j_gene: TRBJ2-1; CDR3aa: CASSLMSGNEQFF; CDR3nt: TGTGCCAGCAGTCTCATGAGTGGCAATGAGCAGTTCTTC
v_gene: TRBV4-2; abundance: medium-sized; d_gene: NA; j_gene: TRBJ2-2; CDR3aa: CASSSTGREVNTGELFF; CDR3nt: TGTGCCAGCAGCTCGACGGGGCGCGAGGTGAACACCGGGGAGCTGTTTTTT
v_gene: TRBV11-2; abundance: few; d_gene: TRBD2; j_gene: TRBJ2-1; CDR3aa: CASSFPTLAGGTDNEQFF; CDR3nt: TGTGCCAGCAGCTTTCCCACTTTGGCGGGAGGGACGGACAATGAGCAGTTCTTC
v_gene: TRBV11-2; abundance: NA; d_gene: TRBD1; j_gene: TRBJ2-7; CDR3aa: CASSRGTDEQYF; CDR3nt: TGTGCCAGCAGCCGAGGGACAGACGAGCAGTACTTC
v_gene: TRBV27; abundance: NA; d_gene: TRBD2; j_gene: TRBJ2-1; CDR3aa: CASGTSGSIVF; CDR3nt: TGTGCCAGTGGGACTAGCGGGAGCATCGTCTTC
v_gene: TRBV2; abundance: NA; d_gene: TRBD1; j_gene: TRBJ2-5; CDR3aa: CASSEAVGTAREQYF; CDR3nt: TGTGCCAGCAGTGAAGCGGTCGGGACAGCGAGGGAGCAGTACTTC
v_gene: TRBV19; abundance: NA; d_gene: NA; j_gene: TRBJ2-7; CDR3aa: CASSASNQGSYEQYF; CDR3nt: TGTGCCAGTAGTGCATCAAATCAGGGCTCCTACGAGCAGTACTTC
v_gene: TRBV6-5; abundance: once; d_gene: NA; j_gene: TRBJ1-4; CDR3aa: CASSSDDEATNEKLFF; CDR3nt: TGTGCCAGCAGTTCTGATGATGAAGCAACTAATGAAAAACTGTTTTTT
v_gene: TRBV5-4; abundance: NA; d_gene: NA; j_gene: TRBJ2-3; CDR3aa: CASSPPFSNTQYF; CDR3nt: TGTGCCAGCAGCCCCCCATTTTCGAATACGCAGTATTTT
v_gene: TRBV28; abundance: NA; d_gene: TRBD1; j_gene: TRBJ1-5; CDR3aa: CASSSHTRGVNQPQHF; CDR3nt: TGTGCCAGCAGTTCCCACACCAGGGGGGTGAATCAGCCCCAGCATTTT
v_gene: TRBV7-2; abundance: NA; d_gene: NA; j_gene: TRBJ1-2; CDR3aa: CASSSGRNYGYTF; CDR3nt: TGTGCCAGCAGCTCTGGGCGGAACTATGGCTACACCTTC
v_gene: TRBV2; abundance: NA; d_gene: NA; j_gene: TRBJ2-1; CDR3aa: CARGGRRGNEQFF; CDR3nt: TGTGCCAGAGGGGGGCGGCGCGGCAATGAGCAGTTCTTC
v_gene: TRBV5-1; abundance: NA; d_gene: NA; j_gene: TRBJ2-7; CDR3aa: CASSLDGTYEQYF; CDR3nt: TGCGCCAGCAGCTTGGACGGCACCTACGAGCAGTACTTC
v_gene: TRBV11-2; abundance: NA; d_gene: NA; j_gene: TRBJ2-2; CDR3aa: CASSLSETGELFF; CDR3nt: TGTGCCAGCAGCTTATCCGAGACCGGGGAGCTGTTTTTT
v_gene: TRBV7-8; abundance: NA; d_gene: TRBD1; j_gene: TRBJ2-7; CDR3aa: CASWDRYYEQYF; CDR3nt: TGTGCCAGCTGGGACAGGTACTACGAGCAGTACTTC
v_gene: TRBV4-1; abundance: NA; d_gene: NA; j_gene: TRBJ2-2; CDR3aa: CASSQGMRGRSGELFF; CDR3nt: TGCGCCAGCAGCCAAGGAATGCGGGGGCGATCCGGGGAGCTGTTTTTT
v_gene: TRBV19; abundance: NA; d_gene: NA; j_gene: TRBJ1-4; CDR3aa: CASSSRGDGSNEKLFF; CDR3nt: TGTGCCAGTAGTTCCCGTGGGGACGGAAGCAATGAAAAACTGTTTTTT
v_gene: TRBV7-8; abundance: many; d_gene: NA; j_gene: TRBJ2-7; CDR3aa: CASSIPGSQSYEQYF; CDR3nt: TGTGCCAGCAGCATTCCTGGGTCGCAATCCTACGAGCAGTACTTC
v_gene: TRBV5-4; abundance: many; d_gene: NA; j_gene: TRBJ2-1; CDR3aa: CASSGTRNEQFF; CDR3nt: TGTGCCAGCAGTGGGACCCGAAATGAGCAGTTCTTC
v_gene: TRBV5-1; abundance: NA; d_gene: TRBD1; j_gene: TRBJ2-7; CDR3aa: CASSLVAGGTYEQYF; CDR3nt: TGCGCCAGCAGCTTGGTGGCAGGGGGCACCTACGAGCAGTACTTC
v_gene: TRBV7-9; abundance: NA; d_gene: NA; j_gene: TRBJ2-5; CDR3aa: CASVLSTTEETQYF; CDR3nt: TGTGCCAGCGTTCTTTCTACTACAGAAGAGACCCAGTACTTC
v_gene: TRBV7-9; abundance: NA; d_gene: TRBD2; j_gene: TRBJ2-7; CDR3aa: CASSSDFEAGDYEQYF; CDR3nt: TGTGCCAGCAGCTCCGATTTTGAAGCGGGAGACTACGAGCAGTACTTC
v_gene: TRBV5-5; abundance: once; d_gene: TRBD2; j_gene: TRBJ2-7; CDR3aa: CASSQPSGRTIHEQYF; CDR3nt: TGTGCCAGCAGCCAACCCAGCGGGAGAACGATCCACGAGCAGTACTTC
v_gene: TRBV28; abundance: NA; d_gene: NA; j_gene: TRBJ1-2; CDR3aa: CASSLGQLYGYTF; CDR3nt: TGTGCCAGCAGTTTAGGACAGCTATATGGCTACACCTTC
v_gene: TRBV27; abundance: many; d_gene: TRBD2; j_gene: TRBJ2-7; CDR3aa: CASSLLADTVPHEQYF; CDR3nt: TGTGCCAGCAGTTTACTAGCGGACACGGTTCCCCACGAGCAGTACTTC
v_gene: TRBV5-1; abundance: NA; d_gene: NA; j_gene: TRBJ1-5; CDR3aa: CASSPQGGDQPQHF; CDR3nt: TGCGCCAGCAGCCCGCAGGGAGGGGATCAGCCCCAGCATTTT
v_gene: TRBV6-6; abundance: NA; d_gene: NA; j_gene: TRBJ2-3; CDR3aa: CASSYSPDNTDTQYF; CDR3nt: TGTGCCAGCAGTTACTCGCCGGACAACACAGATACGCAGTATTTT
v_gene: TRBV6-1; abundance: NA; d_gene: NA; j_gene: TRBJ2-7; CDR3aa: CASSELGVWLQYF; CDR3nt: TGTGCCAGCAGTGAATTGGGTGTCTGGCTTCAGTACTTC
v_gene: TRBV2; abundance: few; d_gene: NA; j_gene: TRBJ2-7; CDR3aa: CASRAGEPYEQYF; CDR3nt: TGTGCCAGCAGAGCAGGGGAACCCTACGAGCAGTACTTC
v_gene: TRBV27; abundance: NA; d_gene: NA; j_gene: TRBJ2-7; CDR3aa: CASSYRVGRTHEQYF; CDR3nt: TGTGCCAGCAGTTATCGTGTAGGGAGGACCCACGAGCAGTACTTC
v_gene: TRBV28; abundance: NA; d_gene: NA; j_gene: TRBJ1-4; CDR3aa: CASSPPGRINEKLFF; CDR3nt: TGTGCCAGCAGTCCCCCGGGACGGATTAATGAAAAACTGTTTTTT
v_gene: TRBV4-2; abundance: NA; d_gene: TRBD2; j_gene: TRBJ2-2; CDR3aa: CASSPPGLNTGELFF; CDR3nt: TGTGCCAGCAGCCCCCCGGGACTAAACACCGGGGAGCTGTTTTTT